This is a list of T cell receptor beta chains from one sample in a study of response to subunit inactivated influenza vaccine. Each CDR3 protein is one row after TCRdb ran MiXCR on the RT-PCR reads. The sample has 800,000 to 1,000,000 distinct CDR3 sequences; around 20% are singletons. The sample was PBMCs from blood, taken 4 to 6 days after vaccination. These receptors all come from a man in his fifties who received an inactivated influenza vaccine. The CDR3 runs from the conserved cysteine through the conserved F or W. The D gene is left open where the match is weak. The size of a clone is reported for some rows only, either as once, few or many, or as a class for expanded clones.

cdr3_aa: CASSIRDGQYEQYF; cdr3_nt: TGTGCCAGCAGTATCCGGGACGGTCAATACGAGCAGTACTTC; v_call: TRBV6-1; d_call: NA; j_call: TRBJ2-7; clone_size: NA
cdr3_aa: CASSALGTSGDTQYF; cdr3_nt: TGTGCCAGCAGCGCCCTCGGGACTAGTGGAGATACGCAGTATTTT; v_call: TRBV9; d_call: TRBD2; j_call: TRBJ2-3; clone_size: many
cdr3_aa: CAISEGTGITDTQYF; cdr3_nt: TGTGCCATCAGTGAGGGGACAGGTATTACAGATACGCAGTATTTT; v_call: TRBV10-3; d_call: TRBD1; j_call: TRBJ2-3; clone_size: many
cdr3_aa: CSASGIPGSYEQYF; cdr3_nt: TGCAGTGCTAGCGGGATCCCAGGGTCCTACGAGCAGTACTTC; v_call: TRBV20-1; d_call: NA; j_call: TRBJ2-7; clone_size: NA
cdr3_aa: CATSVAGGRTDTQYF; cdr3_nt: TGTGCCACCAGTGTTGCGGGGGGCCGCACAGATACGCAGTATTTT; v_call: TRBV24-1; d_call: TRBD2; j_call: TRBJ2-3; clone_size: few
cdr3_aa: CASRADRGSQETQYF; cdr3_nt: TGTGCCAGCAGGGCCGACAGGGGGAGCCAAGAGACCCAGTACTTC; v_call: TRBV2; d_call: TRBD1; j_call: TRBJ2-5; clone_size: few
cdr3_aa: CSATSGLTGELFF; cdr3_nt: TGCAGTGCCACTAGCGGGCTCACCGGGGAGCTGTTTTTT; v_call: TRBV20-1; d_call: TRBD2; j_call: TRBJ2-2; clone_size: NA
cdr3_aa: CASSSGVQNIQYF; cdr3_nt: TGTGCCAGCAGCTCCGGGGTTCAGAACATTCAGTACTTC; v_call: TRBV11-2; d_call: NA; j_call: TRBJ2-4; clone_size: NA
cdr3_aa: CASSPGQLGNTIYF; cdr3_nt: TGTGCCAGCAGCCCGGGACAGCTTGGAAACACCATATATTTT; v_call: TRBV11-2; d_call: TRBD1; j_call: TRBJ1-3; clone_size: once
cdr3_aa: CSATPGHSTDTQYF; cdr3_nt: TGCAGTGCTACTCCGGGACACAGCACAGATACGCAGTATTTT; v_call: TRBV20-1; d_call: NA; j_call: TRBJ2-3; clone_size: NA
cdr3_aa: CASSLGTGGDTQYF; cdr3_nt: TGTGCCAGCAGCCTCGGGACAGGAGGAGATACGCAGTATTTT; v_call: TRBV12-3/TRBV12-4; d_call: TRBD1; j_call: TRBJ2-3; clone_size: few
cdr3_aa: CASSLAAREQFF; cdr3_nt: TGTGCCAGCAGCTTAGCGGCGAGGGAGCAGTTCTTC; v_call: TRBV7-2; d_call: NA; j_call: TRBJ2-1; clone_size: few
cdr3_aa: CSHRGLDTGELFF; cdr3_nt: TGCAGTCACAGGGGGCTGGATACCGGGGAGCTGTTTTTT; v_call: TRBV20-1; d_call: TRBD1; j_call: TRBJ2-2; clone_size: NA
cdr3_aa: CASSERGDAHTGELFF; cdr3_nt: TGTGCCAGCAGCGAAAGAGGGGACGCCCACACCGGGGAGCTGTTTTTT; v_call: TRBV9; d_call: NA; j_call: TRBJ2-2; clone_size: NA
cdr3_aa: CSARSLGAGATQYF; cdr3_nt: TGCAGTGCTAGGAGTCTGGGGGCGGGGGCGACGCAGTATTTT; v_call: TRBV20-1; d_call: NA; j_call: TRBJ2-3; clone_size: NA
cdr3_aa: CASSEAGRRSNYGYTF; cdr3_nt: TGTGCCAGCAGTGAAGCAGGACGGCGATCTAACTATGGCTACACCTTC; v_call: TRBV6-1; d_call: NA; j_call: TRBJ1-2; clone_size: few
cdr3_aa: CASSGILAGGADTQYF; cdr3_nt: TGTGCCAGCAGCGGGATACTAGCGGGAGGGGCCGATACGCAGTATTTT; v_call: TRBV9; d_call: TRBD2; j_call: TRBJ2-3; clone_size: NA
cdr3_aa: CASSPTRTGKSPLHF; cdr3_nt: TGTGCCAGCAGCCCTACCCGGACAGGGAAATCACCCCTCCACTTT; v_call: TRBV12-3/TRBV12-4; d_call: TRBD1; j_call: TRBJ1-6; clone_size: few
cdr3_aa: CACSTRRSGGSGANVLTF; cdr3_nt: TGTGCCTGCAGTACCAGGCGTAGCGGGGGCTCTGGGGCCAACGTCCTGACTTTC; v_call: TRBV12-3/TRBV12-4; d_call: TRBD2; j_call: TRBJ2-6; clone_size: NA
cdr3_aa: CASSFQGTQNTEAFF; cdr3_nt: TGCGCCAGCAGCTTCCAAGGGACCCAGAACACTGAAGCTTTCTTT; v_call: TRBV5-1; d_call: NA; j_call: TRBJ1-1; clone_size: NA
cdr3_aa: CASSLEYRGAYNEQFF; cdr3_nt: TGTGCCAGCAGCTTAGAATATCGGGGAGCCTACAATGAGCAGTTCTTC; v_call: TRBV11-2; d_call: NA; j_call: TRBJ2-1; clone_size: few
cdr3_aa: CASSGSGRKAYEQYF; cdr3_nt: TGTGCCAGCAGTGGGAGCGGGAGAAAAGCCTACGAGCAGTACTTC; v_call: TRBV2; d_call: TRBD2; j_call: TRBJ2-7; clone_size: few
cdr3_aa: CASSLDRAAIDTQYF; cdr3_nt: TGTGCCAGCAGCTTAGATCGGGCAGCTATAGATACGCAGTATTTT; v_call: TRBV11-2; d_call: NA; j_call: TRBJ2-3; clone_size: NA
cdr3_aa: CSARDPQSYNSPLHF; cdr3_nt: TGCAGTGCTAGAGATCCGCAGAGCTATAATTCACCCCTCCACTTT; v_call: TRBV20-1; d_call: NA; j_call: TRBJ1-6; clone_size: few
cdr3_aa: CASSAGDTGELFF; cdr3_nt: TGTGCCAGCAGTGCAGGGGACACCGGGGAGCTGTTTTTT; v_call: TRBV7-7; d_call: NA; j_call: TRBJ2-2; clone_size: few
cdr3_aa: CASREPGKETQYF; cdr3_nt: TGTGCCAGCAGAGAACCCGGCAAGGAGACCCAGTACTTC; v_call: TRBV25-1; d_call: NA; j_call: TRBJ2-5; clone_size: few
cdr3_aa: CASRFGTGDEPQHF; cdr3_nt: TGTGCCAGCAGGTTTGGGACAGGGGATGAGCCCCAGCATTTT; v_call: TRBV5-5; d_call: TRBD1; j_call: TRBJ1-5; clone_size: NA
cdr3_aa: CASTLQGSGELFF; cdr3_nt: TGTGCCAGCACCCTACAGGGCTCCGGGGAGCTGTTTTTT; v_call: TRBV6-6; d_call: NA; j_call: TRBJ2-2; clone_size: NA
cdr3_aa: CSALRTSGVTGELFF; cdr3_nt: TGCAGTGCTCTCCGTACTAGCGGGGTCACCGGGGAGCTGTTTTTT; v_call: TRBV20-1; d_call: TRBD2; j_call: TRBJ2-2; clone_size: NA
cdr3_aa: CSVRETAANVLTF; cdr3_nt: TGCAGCGTTAGAGAAACTGCGGCCAACGTCCTGACTTTC; v_call: TRBV29-1; d_call: NA; j_call: TRBJ2-6; clone_size: NA
cdr3_aa: CASSLGEVQPQHF; cdr3_nt: TGTGCCAGCAGTTTGGGCGAAGTTCAGCCCCAGCATTTT; v_call: TRBV12-3/TRBV12-4; d_call: NA; j_call: TRBJ1-5; clone_size: NA
cdr3_aa: CASRQYEGAQPYNEQFF; cdr3_nt: TGTGCCAGCAGACAATACGAAGGGGCCCAACCCTACAATGAGCAGTTCTTC; v_call: TRBV11-1; d_call: NA; j_call: TRBJ2-1; clone_size: NA
cdr3_aa: CASRYGGGSGYGYTF; cdr3_nt: TGTGCCAGCAGATATGGAGGGGGGTCCGGATATGGCTACACCTTC; v_call: TRBV7-9; d_call: NA; j_call: TRBJ1-2; clone_size: few
cdr3_aa: CSAGGDNYGYTF; cdr3_nt: TGCAGTGCCGGAGGGGATAACTATGGCTACACCTTC; v_call: TRBV20-1; d_call: NA; j_call: TRBJ1-2; clone_size: many
cdr3_aa: CASSAPPLGHEQFF; cdr3_nt: TGTGCCAGCAGCGCACCCCCCCTCGGTCATGAGCAGTTCTTC; v_call: TRBV11-2; d_call: NA; j_call: TRBJ2-1; clone_size: NA
cdr3_aa: CASSQLAYSNQPQHF; cdr3_nt: TGCGCCAGCAGCCAACTTGCTTATAGCAATCAGCCCCAGCATTTT; v_call: TRBV4-3; d_call: NA; j_call: TRBJ1-5; clone_size: NA
cdr3_aa: CATTSTGRDTGELFF; cdr3_nt: TGTGCCACAACATCAACGGGGCGCGACACCGGGGAGCTGTTTTTT; v_call: TRBV5-5; d_call: NA; j_call: TRBJ2-2; clone_size: once
cdr3_aa: CSARGGTKNIQYF; cdr3_nt: TGCAGTGCTAGAGGTGGGACAAAAAACATTCAGTACTTC; v_call: TRBV20-1; d_call: NA; j_call: TRBJ2-4; clone_size: NA
cdr3_aa: CATSGVGRATYNEQFF; cdr3_nt: TGTGCCACCAGCGGAGTGGGGCGGGCCACCTACAATGAGCAGTTCTTC; v_call: TRBV15; d_call: NA; j_call: TRBJ2-1; clone_size: NA
cdr3_aa: CASSRLAGFTGELFF; cdr3_nt: TGTGCCAGCAGTAGACTAGCGGGGTTCACCGGGGAGCTGTTTTTT; v_call: TRBV6-1; d_call: TRBD2; j_call: TRBJ2-2; clone_size: once
cdr3_aa: CSASRGQGNSPLHF; cdr3_nt: TGCAGTGCTAGTCGGGGACAGGGAAATTCACCCCTCCACTTT; v_call: TRBV20-1; d_call: TRBD1; j_call: TRBJ1-6; clone_size: many
cdr3_aa: CSGTNRQGLYNEQFF; cdr3_nt: TGCAGCGGGACAAACAGACAGGGGTTATACAATGAGCAGTTCTTC; v_call: TRBV29-1; d_call: TRBD1; j_call: TRBJ2-1; clone_size: few
cdr3_aa: CASSLLGSISYEQYF; cdr3_nt: TGTGCCAGCAGCTTATTGGGGTCGATCTCCTACGAGCAGTACTTC; v_call: TRBV7-9; d_call: NA; j_call: TRBJ2-7; clone_size: many
cdr3_aa: CAISERTGSYNEQFF; cdr3_nt: TGTGCCATCAGTGAGAGGACAGGCTCCTACAATGAGCAGTTCTTC; v_call: TRBV10-3; d_call: TRBD1; j_call: TRBJ2-1; clone_size: few
cdr3_aa: CSARGQGFQPQHF; cdr3_nt: TGCAGTGCTAGAGGGCAGGGGTTTCAGCCCCAGCATTTT; v_call: TRBV20-1; d_call: NA; j_call: TRBJ1-5; clone_size: few
cdr3_aa: CASFQSGGTGELFF; cdr3_nt: TGTGCCAGCTTCCAGTCAGGGGGCACCGGGGAGCTGTTTTTT; v_call: TRBV25-1; d_call: TRBD1; j_call: TRBJ2-2; clone_size: NA
cdr3_aa: CASSPGGALLYNEQFF; cdr3_nt: TGTGCCAGCAGCCCCGGGGGGGCCCTCCTCTACAATGAGCAGTTCTTC; v_call: TRBV12-3/TRBV12-4; d_call: TRBD2; j_call: TRBJ2-1; clone_size: NA
cdr3_aa: CASSIPGASPREQYF; cdr3_nt: TGTGCCAGCAGCATCCCCGGGGCTTCGCCTCGGGAGCAGTACTTC; v_call: TRBV12-3/TRBV12-4; d_call: NA; j_call: TRBJ2-7; clone_size: NA
cdr3_aa: CASSPLPNLTSGRAVEQFF; cdr3_nt: TGTGCCAGCAGCCCCCTTCCTAACCTAACTAGCGGGAGGGCCGTTGAGCAGTTCTTC; v_call: TRBV3-1; d_call: TRBD2; j_call: TRBJ2-1; clone_size: few
cdr3_aa: CASSLMRGGDSGANVLTF; cdr3_nt: TGTGCCAGCAGCTTGATGAGGGGAGGGGACTCTGGGGCCAACGTCCTGACTTTC; v_call: TRBV5-4; d_call: TRBD2; j_call: TRBJ2-6; clone_size: NA
cdr3_aa: CASSLIGERGARNEQFF; cdr3_nt: TGCGCCAGCAGCTTAATCGGGGAGCGGGGGGCAAGGAATGAGCAGTTCTTC; v_call: TRBV5-1; d_call: TRBD2; j_call: TRBJ2-1; clone_size: NA
cdr3_aa: CASGFSPSSYNEQFF; cdr3_nt: TGTGCTAGTGGTTTTAGTCCTAGCTCTTACAATGAGCAGTTCTTC; v_call: TRBV12-5; d_call: NA; j_call: TRBJ2-1; clone_size: few
cdr3_aa: CASSNQWYLSIQETQYF; cdr3_nt: TGTGCCAGCAGCAACCAGTGGTACCTTTCAATCCAAGAGACCCAGTACTTC; v_call: TRBV7-8; d_call: NA; j_call: TRBJ2-5; clone_size: NA
cdr3_aa: CASSLLEPGNNQPQHF; cdr3_nt: TGTGCCAGCAGTTTACTTGAGCCAGGGAACAATCAGCCCCAGCATTTT; v_call: TRBV12-3/TRBV12-4; d_call: NA; j_call: TRBJ1-5; clone_size: few
cdr3_aa: CASSPGVHVNSPLHF; cdr3_nt: TGCGCCAGCAGCCCCGGGGTCCACGTGAATTCACCCCTCCACTTT; v_call: TRBV4-3; d_call: NA; j_call: TRBJ1-6; clone_size: NA
cdr3_aa: CASSPGQAGRLFF; cdr3_nt: TGTGCCAGCAGCCCGGGACAGGCGGGGAGACTGTTTTTT; v_call: TRBV28; d_call: TRBD1; j_call: TRBJ1-4; clone_size: NA
cdr3_aa: CASSVTPGANVLTF; cdr3_nt: TGTGCCAGCAGCGTCACCCCCGGGGCCAACGTCCTGACTTTC; v_call: TRBV9; d_call: NA; j_call: TRBJ2-6; clone_size: once
cdr3_aa: CASSPYPQGEAFF; cdr3_nt: TGTGCCAGCAGCCCCTATCCTCAGGGTGAAGCTTTCTTT; v_call: TRBV7-9; d_call: NA; j_call: TRBJ1-1; clone_size: few
cdr3_aa: CASSQIRRLAVPSSYEQYF; cdr3_nt: TGCGCCAGCAGCCAAATACGGAGACTAGCGGTTCCGAGCTCCTACGAGCAGTACTTC; v_call: TRBV4-1; d_call: TRBD2; j_call: TRBJ2-7; clone_size: few